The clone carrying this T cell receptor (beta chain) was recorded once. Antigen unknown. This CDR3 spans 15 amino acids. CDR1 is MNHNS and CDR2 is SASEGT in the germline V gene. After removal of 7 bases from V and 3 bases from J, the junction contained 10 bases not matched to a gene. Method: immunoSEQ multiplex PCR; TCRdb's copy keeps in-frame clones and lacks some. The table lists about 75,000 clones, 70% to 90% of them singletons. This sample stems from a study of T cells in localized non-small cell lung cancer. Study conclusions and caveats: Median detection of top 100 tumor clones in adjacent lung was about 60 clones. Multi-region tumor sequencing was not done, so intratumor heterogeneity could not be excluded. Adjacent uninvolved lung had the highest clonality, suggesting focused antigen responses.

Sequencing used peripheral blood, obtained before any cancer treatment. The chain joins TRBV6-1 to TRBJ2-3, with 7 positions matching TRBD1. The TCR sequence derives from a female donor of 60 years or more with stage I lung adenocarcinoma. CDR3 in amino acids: CASINRGGFTDTQYF. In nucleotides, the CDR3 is TGTGCCAGCATTAACAGGGGTGGTTTTACAGATACGCAGTATTTT.